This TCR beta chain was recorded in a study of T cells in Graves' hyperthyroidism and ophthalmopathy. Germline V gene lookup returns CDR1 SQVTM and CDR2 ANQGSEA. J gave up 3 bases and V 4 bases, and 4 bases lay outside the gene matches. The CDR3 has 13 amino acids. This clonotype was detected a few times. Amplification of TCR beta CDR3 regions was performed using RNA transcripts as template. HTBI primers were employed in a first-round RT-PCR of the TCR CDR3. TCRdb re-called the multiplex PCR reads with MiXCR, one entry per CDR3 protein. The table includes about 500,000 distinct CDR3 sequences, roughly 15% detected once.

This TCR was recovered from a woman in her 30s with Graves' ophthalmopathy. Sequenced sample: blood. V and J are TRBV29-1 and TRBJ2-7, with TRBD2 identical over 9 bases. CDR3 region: CSVVSGGNYEQYF. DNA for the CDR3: TGCAGCGTTGTTAGCGGGGGTAACTACGAGCAGTACTTC.